This T cell receptor (beta chain) was found in a study of T cells in Graves' hyperthyroidism and ophthalmopathy. Amplification yielded TCR beta CDR3 regions, with RNA transcripts as the source. The HTBI primer set served for first-round RT-PCR of the TCR CDR3. Each CDR3 protein is one row after TCRdb ran MiXCR on the multiplex PCR reads. The profile shows some 800,000 distinct CDR3 sequences, 35% to 45% of them singletons. Of note for this clonotype: Its antigen is still unknown.

Patients counted as stable if ophthalmopathy did not develop within 18 months. Each diagnosis was grounded in clinical symptoms, serum thyroxine and TRAb, thyroid ultrasound, and orbital computed tomography. Whole-study findings and limits: Ophthalmopathy and stable hyperthyroidism were separated by a 13 V-J model. Expanded thyroid clonotypes (above 0.001) were mostly also found in blood.

The germline V gene has CDR1 SGHVS and CDR2 FQNEAQ. The CDR3 is 14 amino acids. V shed 4 bases and J shed 0 bases, with 9 bases lying between them. The rearrangement links TRBV7-8 to TRBJ1-1; D might be TRBD1 (5 bases). Specimen: blood. The sequence was obtained from a man younger than 30 with Graves' hyperthyroidism. The CDR3 DNA sequence: TGTGCCAGCAGCTGGGAAGGGGTGAACACTGAAGCTTTCTTT. It translates to CASSWEGVNTEAFF.